This T cell receptor beta chain was sequenced in a study of shared clonotypes between healthy human individuals. The study, taken as a whole, reports: Non-shared clonotypes were found to have lower generation probabilities than the clonotypes that were shared by all four of the sorted-subset donors. Sharing across four donors was highest in naive CD4 (approximately 5%) and lowest in memory CD8 (roughly 0.4%).

Naive CD8 cells were CD45RO-negative, positively selected for CCR7, excluding terminally differentiated effector memory CD45RA+ cells. V shed 1 base and J shed 7 bases, with 11 bases lying between them. This CDR3 contains 14 residues. Germline CDR1 SNHLY, CDR2 FYNNEI. Note on this clone: Its cognate antigen is unknown.

Deep-level running was used for the assay. Per sorted-subset replicate PCR, input was around 220 ng DNA, representing tens of thousands of T cell genomes. Method: immunoSEQ multiplex PCR; TCRdb's copy keeps in-frame clones and lacks some. Found here are hundreds of thousands of clones, approximately 96% of them singletons; the top ten hold about 0.11%. Sequencing used naive CD8+ T cells sorted from blood. The rearrangement joins TRBV2 to TRBJ1-5; D unresolved. This sequence originates from a woman aged 25 to 45 in good health. CDR3 nucleotides: TGTGCCAGCAGTGAAGGGGTGTTTCTCCAGCCCCAGCATTTT. Translating gives CASSEGVFLQPQHF.